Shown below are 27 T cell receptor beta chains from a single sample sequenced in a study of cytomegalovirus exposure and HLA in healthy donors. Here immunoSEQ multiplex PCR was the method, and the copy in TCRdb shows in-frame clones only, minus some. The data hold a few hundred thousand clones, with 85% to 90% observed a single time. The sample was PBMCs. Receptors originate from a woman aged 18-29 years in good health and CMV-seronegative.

The chain's CDR3 is CASSWSTGSPEAFF. The CDR3 nucleotides are TGCGCCAGCAGCTGGAGTACAGGGTCGCCTGAAGCTTTCTTT. V gene TRBV5-1 combines with J gene TRBJ1-1, with a tentative D call TRBD1 (6 bases). V was cut by 3 bases and J by 6 bases, with 15 bases left in between. In germline, CDR1 is SGHRS, CDR2 YFSETQ. The CDR3 totals 14 residues.

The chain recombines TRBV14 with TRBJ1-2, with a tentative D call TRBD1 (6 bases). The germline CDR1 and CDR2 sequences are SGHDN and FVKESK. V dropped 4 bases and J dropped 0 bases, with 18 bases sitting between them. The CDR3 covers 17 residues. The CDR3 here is CASSPPRGTTSNYGYTF. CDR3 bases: TGTGCCAGCAGCCCCCCCCGAGGGACAACCTCTAACTATGGCTACACCTTC.

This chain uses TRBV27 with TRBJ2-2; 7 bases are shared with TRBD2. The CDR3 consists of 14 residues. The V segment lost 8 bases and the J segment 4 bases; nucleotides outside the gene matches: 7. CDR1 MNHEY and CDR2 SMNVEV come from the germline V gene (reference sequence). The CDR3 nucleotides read TGTGCCAGCGGTAGCGGGTTGGTCACCGGGGAGCTGTTTTTT. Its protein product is CASGSGLVTGELFF.

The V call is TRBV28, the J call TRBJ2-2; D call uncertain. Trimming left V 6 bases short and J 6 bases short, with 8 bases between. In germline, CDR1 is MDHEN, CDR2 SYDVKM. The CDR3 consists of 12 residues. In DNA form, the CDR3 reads TGTGCCAGCAGCCAACCAGCCGGGGAGCTGTTTTTT. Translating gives CASSQPAGELFF. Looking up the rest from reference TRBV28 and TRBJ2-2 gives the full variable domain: DVKVTQSSRYLVKRTGEKVFLECVQDMDHENMFWYRQDPGLGLRLIYFSYDVKMKEKGDIPEGYSVSREKKERFSLILESASTNQTSMYLCASSQPAGELFFGEGSRLTVL.

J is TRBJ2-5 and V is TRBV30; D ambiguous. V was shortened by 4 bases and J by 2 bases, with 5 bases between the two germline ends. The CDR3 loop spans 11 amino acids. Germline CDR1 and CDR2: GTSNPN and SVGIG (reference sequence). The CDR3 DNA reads TGTGCCTGGACCGGGCAAGAGACCCAGTACTTC. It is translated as CAWTGQETQYF. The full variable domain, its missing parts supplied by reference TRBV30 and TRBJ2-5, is SQTIHQWPATLVQPVGSPLSLECTVEGTSNPNLYWYRQAAGRGLQLLFYSVGIGQISSEVPQNLSASRPQDRQFILSSKKLLLSDSGFYLCAWTGQETQYFGPGTRLLVL.

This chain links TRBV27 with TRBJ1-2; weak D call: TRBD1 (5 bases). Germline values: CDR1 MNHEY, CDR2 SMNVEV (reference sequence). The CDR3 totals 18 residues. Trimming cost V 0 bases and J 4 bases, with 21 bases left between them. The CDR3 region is CASSLSRLGGAGSYGYTF. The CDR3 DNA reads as TGTGCCAGCAGTTTATCACGTTTGGGAGGGGCGGGAAGCTATGGCTACACCTTC.

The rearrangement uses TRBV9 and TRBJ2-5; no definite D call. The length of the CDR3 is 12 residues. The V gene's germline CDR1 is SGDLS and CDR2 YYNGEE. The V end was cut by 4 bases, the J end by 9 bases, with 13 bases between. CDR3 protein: CASSSSHQAQYF. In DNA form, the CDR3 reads TGTGCCAGCAGCTCCTCCCATCAGGCCCAGTACTTC.

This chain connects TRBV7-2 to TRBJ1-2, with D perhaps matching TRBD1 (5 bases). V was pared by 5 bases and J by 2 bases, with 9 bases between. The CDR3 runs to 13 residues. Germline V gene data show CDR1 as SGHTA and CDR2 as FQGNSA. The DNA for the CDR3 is TGTGCCAGCAGCCCGGCAGGGAACTATGGCTACACCTTC. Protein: CASSPAGNYGYTF.

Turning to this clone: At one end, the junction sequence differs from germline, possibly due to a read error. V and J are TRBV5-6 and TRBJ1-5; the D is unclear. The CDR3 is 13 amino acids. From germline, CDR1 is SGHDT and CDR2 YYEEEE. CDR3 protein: CASSLGGIQPQHF. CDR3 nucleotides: TGTGCCAGCAGTTTGGGAGGTATTCAGCCCCAGCATTTT.

This CDR3 reads CASSPEAVSYGYTF. The CDR3, as DNA: TGTGCCAGCAGCCCTGAGGCAGTCAGTTATGGCTACACCTTC. The chain couples TRBV5-6 to TRBJ1-2, with D hard to call. The CDR3 totals 14 residues. Per germline, CDR1 SGHDT and CDR2 YYEEEE. V dropped 4 bases and J dropped 5 bases, with 15 bases sitting between them. Looking up the rest from reference TRBV5-6 and TRBJ1-2 gives the full variable domain: DAGVTQSPTHLIKTRGQQVTLRCSPKSGHDTVSWYQQALGQGPQFIFQYYEEEERQRGNFPDRFSGHQFPNYSSELNVNALLLGDSALYLCASSPEAVSYGYTFGSGTRLTVV.

The CDR3 region has the DNA TGTGCCAGCAGCTCCAAACTAGCGGGTAGCACAGATACGCAGTATTTT. Residues: CASSSKLAGSTDTQYF. V usage is TRBV7-2 and J usage is TRBJ2-3; TRBD2 aligns across 9 bases. The CDR3 has 16 residues. Germline V CDR1 and CDR2: SGHTA, FQGNSA. J lost 0 bases, V lost 4 bases, and 5 bases had no gene match.

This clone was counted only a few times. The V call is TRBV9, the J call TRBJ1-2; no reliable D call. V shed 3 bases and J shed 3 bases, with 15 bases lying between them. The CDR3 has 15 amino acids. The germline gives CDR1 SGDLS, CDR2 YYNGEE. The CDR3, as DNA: TGTGCCAGCAGCGGACCCCGAGGCGGCTACTATGGCTACACCTTC. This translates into CASSGPRGGYYGYTF.

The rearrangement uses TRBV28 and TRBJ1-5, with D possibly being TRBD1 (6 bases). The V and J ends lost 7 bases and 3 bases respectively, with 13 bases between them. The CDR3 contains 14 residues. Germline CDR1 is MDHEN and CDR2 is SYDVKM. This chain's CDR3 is CASTVWTDNQPQHF. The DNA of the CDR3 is TGTGCCAGCACGGTTTGGACAGACAATCAGCCCCAGCATTTT.

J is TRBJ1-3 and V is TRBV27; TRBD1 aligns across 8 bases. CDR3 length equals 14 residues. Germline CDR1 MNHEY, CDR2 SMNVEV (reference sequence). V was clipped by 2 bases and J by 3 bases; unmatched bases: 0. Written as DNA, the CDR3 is TGTGCCAGCAGTTTAGGACAGGGTGGAAACACCATATATTTT. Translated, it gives CASSLGQGGNTIYF.

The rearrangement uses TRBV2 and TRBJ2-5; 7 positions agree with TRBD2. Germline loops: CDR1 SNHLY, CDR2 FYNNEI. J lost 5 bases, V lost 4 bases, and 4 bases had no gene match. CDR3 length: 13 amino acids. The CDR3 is CASSVLAWETQYF. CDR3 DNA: TGTGCCAGCAGTGTACTAGCGTGGGAGACCCAGTACTTC.

CDR3 residues: CASSIDLPGQGPYEQYF. The CDR3 nucleotides read TGTGCCAGTAGTATAGATCTTCCGGGACAGGGACCGTACGAGCAGTACTTC. The rearrangement uses TRBV19 and TRBJ2-7, with 9 nucleotides matching TRBD1. Germline-derived CDR1 and CDR2 are LNHDA and SQIVND (reference sequence). The CDR3 totals 17 residues. V trimming: 0 bases; J trimming: 4 bases; junction bases outside the gene matches: 10.

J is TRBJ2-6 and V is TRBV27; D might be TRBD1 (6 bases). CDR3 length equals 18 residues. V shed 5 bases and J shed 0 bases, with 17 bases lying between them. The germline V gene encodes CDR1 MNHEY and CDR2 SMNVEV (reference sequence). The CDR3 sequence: CASSPLQGSPSGANVLTF. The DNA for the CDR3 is TGTGCCAGCAGTCCTTTACAGGGAAGCCCCTCTGGGGCCAACGTCCTGACTTTC.

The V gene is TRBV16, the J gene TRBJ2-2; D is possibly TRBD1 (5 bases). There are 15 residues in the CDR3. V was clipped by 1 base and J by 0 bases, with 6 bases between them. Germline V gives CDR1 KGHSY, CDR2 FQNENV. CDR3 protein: CASSQLTANTGELFF. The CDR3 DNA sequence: TGTGCCAGCAGCCAATTGACAGCGAACACCGGGGAGCTGTTTTTT.

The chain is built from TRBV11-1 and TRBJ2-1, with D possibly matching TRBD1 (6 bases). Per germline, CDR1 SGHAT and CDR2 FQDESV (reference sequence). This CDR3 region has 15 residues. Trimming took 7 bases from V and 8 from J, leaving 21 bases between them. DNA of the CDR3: TGTGCCAGCACGGACAGCCCGACCCCTTTGCATGAGCAGTTCTTC. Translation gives CASTDSPTPLHEQFF.

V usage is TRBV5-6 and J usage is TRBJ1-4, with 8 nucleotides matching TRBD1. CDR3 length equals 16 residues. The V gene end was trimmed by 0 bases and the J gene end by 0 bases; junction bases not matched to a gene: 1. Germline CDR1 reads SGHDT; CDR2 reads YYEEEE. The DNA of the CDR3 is TGTGCCAGCAGCTTGGAACAGGGGGCAACTAATGAAAAACTGTTTTTT. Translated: CASSLEQGATNEKLFF.

CDR3 loop: CASSGTGTAYNEQFF. CDR3 DNA: TGCGCCAGCAGCGGGACCGGGACAGCTTACAATGAGCAGTTCTTC. This sequence joins TRBV4-1 and TRBJ2-1, with TRBD1 matching 7 bases. The CDR3 sequence is 15 residues long. Germline loops: CDR1 MGHRA, CDR2 YSYEKL. Unmatched junction bases numbered 8, after V lost 5 bases and J lost 4 bases.

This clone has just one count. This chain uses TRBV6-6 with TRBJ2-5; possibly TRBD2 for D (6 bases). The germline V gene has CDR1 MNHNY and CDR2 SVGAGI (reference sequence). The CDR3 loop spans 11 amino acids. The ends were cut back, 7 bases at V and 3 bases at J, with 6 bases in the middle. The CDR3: CASTGEETQYF. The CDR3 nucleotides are TGTGCCAGCACGGGGGAAGAGACCCAGTACTTC.

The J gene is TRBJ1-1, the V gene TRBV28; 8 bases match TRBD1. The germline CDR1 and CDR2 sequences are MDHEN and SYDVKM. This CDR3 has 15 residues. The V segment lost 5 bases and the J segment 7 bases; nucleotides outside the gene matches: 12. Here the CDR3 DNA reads TGTGCCAGCAGTGCCCCTCCCGGACAGGGAGGTGAAGCTTTCTTT. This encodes CASSAPPGQGGEAFF. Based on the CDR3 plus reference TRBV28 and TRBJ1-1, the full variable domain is DVKVTQSSRYLVKRTGEKVFLECVQDMDHENMFWYRQDPGLGLRLIYFSYDVKMKEKGDIPEGYSVSREKKERFSLILESASTNQTSMYLCASSAPPGQGGEAFFGQGTRLTVV.

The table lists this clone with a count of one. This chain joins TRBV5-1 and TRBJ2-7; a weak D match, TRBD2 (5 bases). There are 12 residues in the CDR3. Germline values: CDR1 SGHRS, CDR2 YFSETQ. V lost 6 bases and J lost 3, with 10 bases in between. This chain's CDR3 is CASIRRFYEQYV. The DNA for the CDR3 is TGCGCCAGCATTAGGAGGTTCTACGAGCAGTACGTC.

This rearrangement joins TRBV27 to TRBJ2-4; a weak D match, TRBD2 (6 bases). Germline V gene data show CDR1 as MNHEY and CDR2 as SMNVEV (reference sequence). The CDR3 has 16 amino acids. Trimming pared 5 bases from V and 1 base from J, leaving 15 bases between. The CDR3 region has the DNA TGTGCCAGCAGTAAGGGACTGTGGGGGGCCAAAAACATTCAGTACTTC. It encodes CASSKGLWGAKNIQYF.

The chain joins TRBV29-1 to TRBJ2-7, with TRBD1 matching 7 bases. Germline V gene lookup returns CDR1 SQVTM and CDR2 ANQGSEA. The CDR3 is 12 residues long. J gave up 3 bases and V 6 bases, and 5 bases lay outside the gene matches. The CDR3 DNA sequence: TGCAGCGTCCGGGACAGAGGCTACGAGCAGTACGTC. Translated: CSVRDRGYEQYV.

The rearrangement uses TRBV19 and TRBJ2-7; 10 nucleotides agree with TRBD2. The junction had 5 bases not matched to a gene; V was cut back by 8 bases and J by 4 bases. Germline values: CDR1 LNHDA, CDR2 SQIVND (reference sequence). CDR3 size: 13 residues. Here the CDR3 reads CASSTSGSYEQYF. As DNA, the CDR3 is TGTGCCAGTTCGACTAGCGGGTCGTACGAGCAGTACTTC.